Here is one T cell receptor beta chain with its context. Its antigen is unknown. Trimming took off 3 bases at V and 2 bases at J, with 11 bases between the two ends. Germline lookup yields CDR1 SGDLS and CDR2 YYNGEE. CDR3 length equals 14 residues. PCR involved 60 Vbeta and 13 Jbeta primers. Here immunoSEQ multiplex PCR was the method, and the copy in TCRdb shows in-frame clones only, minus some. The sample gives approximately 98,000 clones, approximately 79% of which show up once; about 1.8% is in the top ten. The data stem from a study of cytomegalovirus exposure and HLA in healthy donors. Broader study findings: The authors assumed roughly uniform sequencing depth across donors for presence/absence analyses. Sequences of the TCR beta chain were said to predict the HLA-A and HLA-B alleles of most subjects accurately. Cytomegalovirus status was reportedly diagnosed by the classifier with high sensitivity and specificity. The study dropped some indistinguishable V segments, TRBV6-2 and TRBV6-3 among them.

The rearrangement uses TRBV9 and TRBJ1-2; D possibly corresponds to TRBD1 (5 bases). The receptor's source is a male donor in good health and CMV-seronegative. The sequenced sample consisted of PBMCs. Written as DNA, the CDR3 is TGTGCCAGCAGCGGGAGACAGAACAACTATGGCTACACCTTC. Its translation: CASSGRQNNYGYTF.